This entry is about one T cell receptor (beta chain). This sample stems from a study of blood T cell repertoires in COVID-19. The authors' processing: How many nucleated cells were present was estimated from reference gene primer amplification. TCRdb keeps only in-frame clones here, not all; method: immunoSEQ multiplex PCR. V and J calls and clone size follow that table, whereas D and trimming were derived from the DNA. Among over 100,000 clones listed, roughly 89% were seen once. This CDR3 is built from 14 residues. Germline CDR1 LNHDA, CDR2 SQIVND (reference sequence). Trimming took off 4 bases at V and 2 bases at J, with 8 bases between the two ends. The Seattle site enrolled patients during active infection and followed them longitudinally.

The chain employs TRBV19 and TRBJ2-2, with D hard to call. This receptor was taken from a man between 60 and 70 years old with COVID-19, enrolled during active disease. Sequencing input: peripheral blood. The DNA of the CDR3 is TGTGCCAGTAGTACCCACACAAACACCGGGGAGCTGTTTTTT. This codes for CASSTHTNTGELFF. Full variable domain (missing parts from reference TRBV19 and TRBJ2-2): DGGITQSPKYLFRKEGQNVTLSCEQNLNHDAMYWYRQDPGQGLRLIYYSQIVNDFQKGDIAEGYSVSREKKESFPLTVTSAQKNPTAFYLCASSTHTNTGELFFGEGSRLTVL.